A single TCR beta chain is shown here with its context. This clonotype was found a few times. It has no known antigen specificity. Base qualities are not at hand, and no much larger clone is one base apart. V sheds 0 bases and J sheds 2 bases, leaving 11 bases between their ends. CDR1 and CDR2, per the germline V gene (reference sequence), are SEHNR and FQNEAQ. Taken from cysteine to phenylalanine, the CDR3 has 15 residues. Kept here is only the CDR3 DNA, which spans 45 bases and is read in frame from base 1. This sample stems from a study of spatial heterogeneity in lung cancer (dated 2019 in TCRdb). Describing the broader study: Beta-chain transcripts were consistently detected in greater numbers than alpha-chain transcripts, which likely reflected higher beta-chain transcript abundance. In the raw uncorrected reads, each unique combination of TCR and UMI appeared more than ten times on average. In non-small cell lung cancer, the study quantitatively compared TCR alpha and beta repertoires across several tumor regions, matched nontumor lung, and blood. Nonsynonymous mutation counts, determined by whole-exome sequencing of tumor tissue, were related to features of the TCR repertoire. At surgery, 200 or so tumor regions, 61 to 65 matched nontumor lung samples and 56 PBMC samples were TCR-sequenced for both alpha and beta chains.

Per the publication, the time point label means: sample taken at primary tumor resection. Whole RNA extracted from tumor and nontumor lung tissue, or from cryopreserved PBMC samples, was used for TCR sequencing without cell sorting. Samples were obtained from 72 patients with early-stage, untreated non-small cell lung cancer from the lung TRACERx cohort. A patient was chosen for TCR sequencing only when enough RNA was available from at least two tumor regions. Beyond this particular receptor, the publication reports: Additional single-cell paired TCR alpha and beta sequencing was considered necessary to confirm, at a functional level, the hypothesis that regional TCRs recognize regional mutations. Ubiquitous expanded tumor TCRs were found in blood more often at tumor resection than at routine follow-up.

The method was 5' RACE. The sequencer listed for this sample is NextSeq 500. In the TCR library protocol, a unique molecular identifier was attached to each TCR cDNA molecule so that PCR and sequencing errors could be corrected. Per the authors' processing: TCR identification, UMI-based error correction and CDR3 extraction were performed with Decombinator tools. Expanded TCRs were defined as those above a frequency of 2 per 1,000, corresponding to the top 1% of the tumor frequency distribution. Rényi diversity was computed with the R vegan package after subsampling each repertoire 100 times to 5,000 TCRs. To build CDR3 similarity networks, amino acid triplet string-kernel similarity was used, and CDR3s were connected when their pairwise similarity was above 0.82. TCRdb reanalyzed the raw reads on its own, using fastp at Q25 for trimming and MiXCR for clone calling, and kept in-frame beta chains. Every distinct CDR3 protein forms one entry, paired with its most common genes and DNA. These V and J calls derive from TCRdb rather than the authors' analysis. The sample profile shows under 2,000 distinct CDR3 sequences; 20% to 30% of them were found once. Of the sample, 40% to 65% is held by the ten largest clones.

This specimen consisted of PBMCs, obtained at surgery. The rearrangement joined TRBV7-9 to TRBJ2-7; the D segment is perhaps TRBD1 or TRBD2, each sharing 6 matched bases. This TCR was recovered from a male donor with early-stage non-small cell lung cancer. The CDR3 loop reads CASSLAGGRPYEQYF. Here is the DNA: TGTGCCAGCAGCTTAGCGGGGGGCCGGCCCTACGAGCAGTACTTC.